The 19 T cell receptor beta chains given below trace back to one sample, sequenced in a study of blood T cell repertoires in COVID-19. Produced via immunoSEQ multiplex PCR; TCRdb's table is partial and in-frame only. The data contain approximately 100,000 clones, more than 65% of them seen just once; the ten biggest clones take up approximately 6.8%. The sample comprised peripheral blood. The origin of the receptors is a man aged 55-75 years with acute or convalescent COVID-19.

This clone was counted between two and nine times. V and J are TRBV6-1 and TRBJ2-3, with D perhaps TRBD2 (5 bases). In germline, CDR1 is MNHNS, CDR2 SASEGT. The CDR3 is 17 residues long. V shed 0 bases and J shed 0 bases, with 13 bases lying between them. The CDR3 DNA reads TGTGCCAGCAGTGAAGCGCGATGGGTAGCGAGCACAGATACGCAGTATTTT. It encodes CASSEARWVASTDTQYF.

This chain joins TRBV30 and TRBJ1-5; D ambiguous. The germline gives CDR1 GTSNPN, CDR2 SVGIG (reference sequence). Trimming cost V 0 bases and J 1 base, with 13 bases left between them. The CDR3 has 16 residues. CDR3 nucleotide sequence: TGTGCCTGGAGTGTATCTGGTGGCAGAAGCAATCAGCCCCAGCATTTT. Residues: CAWSVSGGRSNQPQHF.

The chain links TRBV28 to TRBJ1-2; a possible D gene is TRBD1 (5 bases). Germline-derived CDR1 and CDR2 are MDHEN and SYDVKM. The CDR3 length is 12 residues. The V gene lost 6 bases and the J gene lost 4 bases, with 9 bases spanning the gap. The CDR3: CASSPGSYGYTF. CDR3 DNA sequence: TGTGCCAGCAGCCCAGGGTCCTATGGCTACACCTTC.

The V gene is TRBV25-1, the J gene TRBJ1-2; no reliable D call. In germline, CDR1 is MGHDK, CDR2 SYGVNS. The V end lost 2 bases, the J end lost 1 base, and 11 bases lay between the germline ends. The CDR3 runs 15 residues. CDR3 DNA sequence: TGTGCCAGCAGTGAACGAACAGCCGTTAACTATGGCTACACCTTC. Translating gives CASSERTAVNYGYTF.

The chain employs TRBV6-6 and TRBJ2-7; D gene ambiguous. Germline-derived CDR1 and CDR2 are MNHNY and SVGAGI (reference sequence). V gave up 2 bases and J gave up 10 bases, with 12 bases separating them. This CDR3 contains 12 residues. CDR3 sequence: CASSYPSMVQYF. The CDR3 DNA follows: TGTGCCAGCAGTTACCCATCTATGGTACAGTACTTC.

The rearrangement uses TRBV19 and TRBJ1-2, with 8 bases lining up with TRBD1. Trimming removed 5 bases from V and 1 base from J; junction bases left unmatched: 9. CDR1 is LNHDA, CDR2 SQIVND, per germline (reference sequence). The CDR3 has 16 amino acids. The CDR3 loop reads CASSHTAGGDNYGYTF. CDR3 bases: TGTGCCAGTAGTCATACCGCAGGGGGCGATAACTATGGCTACACCTTC.

This sequence joins TRBV27 and TRBJ1-2; no definite D call. Germline V gene sequence: CDR1 MNHEY, CDR2 SMNVEV (reference sequence). The V end lost 6 bases, the J end lost 0 bases, and 17 bases lay between the germline ends. The length of the CDR3 is 16 residues. This CDR3 is CASRGAGRTTNYGYTF. CDR3 DNA sequence: TGTGCCAGCAGGGGCGCGGGCAGGACGACTAACTATGGCTACACCTTC.

This chain uses TRBV6-6 with TRBJ1-2; tentatively, D is TRBD1 (6 bases). The CDR3 sequence is 13 residues long. The germline V gene encodes CDR1 MNHNY and CDR2 SVGAGI (reference sequence). Trimming took 5 bases from V and 5 from J, leaving 12 bases between them. The CDR3 loop is CASSDLRGYGYTF. CDR3 nucleotide sequence: TGTGCCAGCAGTGATCTCAGGGGATATGGCTACACCTTC.

The chain links TRBV7-2 to TRBJ2-7, with a possible D match to TRBD1 (6 bases). V shed 1 base and J shed 3 bases, with 10 bases lying between them. Germline V lookup: CDR1 SGHTA, CDR2 FQGNSA. CDR3 size: 14 residues. The chain's CDR3 is CASSLDARGYEQYF. The CDR3, as DNA: TGTGCCAGCAGCTTAGATGCCAGGGGCTACGAGCAGTACTTC.

In its sample, this clone was seen many times. CDR3 nucleotide sequence: TGTGCCACCAGTGCCTCCGGGACACCATACAATGAGCAGTTCTTC. It encodes CATSASGTPYNEQFF. This chain uses TRBV24-1 with TRBJ2-1; D is perhaps TRBD1 (6 bases). CDR1 KGHDR and CDR2 SFDVKD come from the germline V gene. With 5 bases removed from V and 4 bases from J, the gap between germline ends came to 14 bases. The CDR3 consists of 15 residues.

The chain couples TRBV3-1 (or the pseudogene TRBV3-2) to TRBJ2-7; D ambiguous. The germline V gene has CDR1 LGHDT and CDR2 YNNKEL (reference sequence). The germline V and J ends were trimmed by 0 bases and 6 bases, with 9 bases remaining between them. The CDR3 has 13 residues. CDR3 bases: TGTGCCAGCAGCCAAGATAAGAGAACCGAGCAGTACTTC. Protein sequence: CASSQDKRTEQYF.

J is TRBJ1-2 and V is TRBV6-5; TRBD1 is a possible D gene (6 bases). The CDR3 contains 15 residues. Germline CDR1 reads MNHEY; CDR2 reads SVGAGI. V lost 2 bases and J lost 7, with 17 bases in between. CDR3 in amino acids: CASSYASGGEGGYTF. In nucleotides, the CDR3 is TGTGCCAGCAGTTACGCCAGTGGGGGCGAAGGTGGCTACACCTTC.

The CDR3 nucleotides read TGTGCCAGCAGTTTAACGGGCGAGCAGTACTTC. Residues: CASSLTGEQYF. The chain is built from TRBV12-3 or TRBV12-4 and TRBJ2-7; D uncertain. V lost 2 bases and J 6 bases, leaving 5 bases between the germline ends. The CDR3 covers 11 residues.

Concerning this clone itself: Other DNA sequences within the sample encode an identical CDR3. The V and J genes are TRBV3-1 (or the pseudogene TRBV3-2) and TRBJ1-2, with 7 positions matching TRBD1. CDR1 and CDR2 from the germline V gene are LGHDT and YNNKEL (reference sequence). V gave up 1 base and J gave up 5 bases; unmatched junction bases: 4. CDR3 length: 14 residues. The CDR3 here is CASSQGQGLYGYTF. The DNA for the CDR3 is TGTGCCAGCAGCCAAGGACAGGGTTTGTATGGCTACACCTTC.

This chain uses TRBV24-1 with TRBJ1-1; no firm D call. Germline loops: CDR1 KGHDR, CDR2 SFDVKD. The CDR3 runs to 11 residues. V lost 9 bases to trimming and J lost 7 bases, with 11 bases between them. The chain's CDR3 is CATRRGFEAFF. Here the CDR3 DNA reads TGTGCCACCCGAAGAGGATTTGAAGCTTTCTTT.

V is TRBV3-1 (or the pseudogene TRBV3-2) and J is TRBJ1-4, with D maybe TRBD1 (5 bases). The germline gives CDR1 LGHDT, CDR2 YNNKEL (reference sequence). V lost 3 bases and J 5 bases, leaving 10 bases between the germline ends. This CDR3 contains 14 residues. This CDR3 is CASSQADRNEKLFF. CDR3 DNA: TGTGCCAGCAGCCAGGCTGACAGAAATGAAAAACTGTTTTTT.

This clone was detected many times. Other nucleotide sequences from this sample produce the same CDR3. The rearrangement joins TRBV7-9 to TRBJ2-7, with D possibly being TRBD2 (6 bases). The CDR3 contains 12 residues. V lost 5 bases, J lost 4 bases, and 9 bases lay in between. Germline values: CDR1 SEHNR, CDR2 FQNEAQ (reference sequence). The CDR3 DNA follows: TGTGCCAGCAGCCCGGGGACTTACGAGCAGTACTTC. Translation gives CASSPGTYEQYF.

The chain couples TRBV7-9 to TRBJ2-1, with D hard to call. This CDR3 comprises 12 residues. Trimming took off 6 bases at V and 6 bases at J, with 9 bases between the two ends. From germline, CDR1 is SEHNR and CDR2 FQNEAQ (reference sequence). CDR3 sequence reads: CASSTLPNEQFF. CDR3 nucleotide sequence: TGTGCCAGCAGTACCCTACCCAATGAGCAGTTCTTC.

This rearrangement joins TRBV3-1 (or the pseudogene TRBV3-2) to TRBJ1-1; 8 nucleotides line up with TRBD1. In germline, CDR1 is LGHDT, CDR2 YNNKEL (reference sequence). With V trimmed by 1 base and J by 5 bases, 6 bases remained unmatched. The CDR3 length is 15 residues. CDR3 region: CASSQGTGSWTEAFF. The CDR3 DNA reads as TGTGCCAGCAGCCAAGGGACAGGGTCGTGGACTGAAGCTTTCTTT.